This paragraph covers one TCR beta chain sequence. Its specificity is unknown. The record originates from a study of cytomegalovirus exposure and HLA in healthy donors. The PCR made use of 60 Vbeta and 13 Jbeta primers. The table came from immunoSEQ multiplex PCR; TCRdb's copy has only in-frame clones and leaves some out. The table includes some 90,000 clones, roughly 79% detected once. The V gene's germline CDR1 is MNHEY and CDR2 SMNVEV (reference sequence). The junction had 9 bases not matched to a gene; V was cut back by 3 bases and J by 3 bases. The CDR3 runs to 16 residues. Study-level findings and limits: Later genetic work tied a missense DCLRE1C variant to beta-chain V and J trimming.

The TCR originated in a man aged 25 to 40 in good health and CMV-seronegative. Input material: PBMCs. The gene calls are TRBV27 and TRBJ2-7, with 9 nucleotides matching TRBD1. CDR3 residues: CASSFGTGNLIYEQYV. DNA for the CDR3: TGTGCCAGCAGTTTTGGGACAGGGAATTTAATCTACGAGCAGTACGTC.